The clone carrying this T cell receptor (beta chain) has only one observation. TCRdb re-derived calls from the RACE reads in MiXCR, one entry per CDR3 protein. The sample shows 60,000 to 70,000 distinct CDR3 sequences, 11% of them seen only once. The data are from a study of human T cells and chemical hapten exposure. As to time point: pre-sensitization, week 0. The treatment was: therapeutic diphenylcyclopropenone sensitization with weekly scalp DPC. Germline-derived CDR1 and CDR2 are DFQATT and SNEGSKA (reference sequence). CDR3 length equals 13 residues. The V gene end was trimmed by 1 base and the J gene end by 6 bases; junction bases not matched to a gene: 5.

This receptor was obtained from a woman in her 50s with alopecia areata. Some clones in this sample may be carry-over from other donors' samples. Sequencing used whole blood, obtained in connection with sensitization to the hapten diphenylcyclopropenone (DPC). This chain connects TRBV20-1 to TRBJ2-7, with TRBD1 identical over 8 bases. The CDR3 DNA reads TGCAGTGCTAGAGCAGGGGGCCGGGTCGAGCAGTACTTC. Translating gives CSARAGGRVEQYF.